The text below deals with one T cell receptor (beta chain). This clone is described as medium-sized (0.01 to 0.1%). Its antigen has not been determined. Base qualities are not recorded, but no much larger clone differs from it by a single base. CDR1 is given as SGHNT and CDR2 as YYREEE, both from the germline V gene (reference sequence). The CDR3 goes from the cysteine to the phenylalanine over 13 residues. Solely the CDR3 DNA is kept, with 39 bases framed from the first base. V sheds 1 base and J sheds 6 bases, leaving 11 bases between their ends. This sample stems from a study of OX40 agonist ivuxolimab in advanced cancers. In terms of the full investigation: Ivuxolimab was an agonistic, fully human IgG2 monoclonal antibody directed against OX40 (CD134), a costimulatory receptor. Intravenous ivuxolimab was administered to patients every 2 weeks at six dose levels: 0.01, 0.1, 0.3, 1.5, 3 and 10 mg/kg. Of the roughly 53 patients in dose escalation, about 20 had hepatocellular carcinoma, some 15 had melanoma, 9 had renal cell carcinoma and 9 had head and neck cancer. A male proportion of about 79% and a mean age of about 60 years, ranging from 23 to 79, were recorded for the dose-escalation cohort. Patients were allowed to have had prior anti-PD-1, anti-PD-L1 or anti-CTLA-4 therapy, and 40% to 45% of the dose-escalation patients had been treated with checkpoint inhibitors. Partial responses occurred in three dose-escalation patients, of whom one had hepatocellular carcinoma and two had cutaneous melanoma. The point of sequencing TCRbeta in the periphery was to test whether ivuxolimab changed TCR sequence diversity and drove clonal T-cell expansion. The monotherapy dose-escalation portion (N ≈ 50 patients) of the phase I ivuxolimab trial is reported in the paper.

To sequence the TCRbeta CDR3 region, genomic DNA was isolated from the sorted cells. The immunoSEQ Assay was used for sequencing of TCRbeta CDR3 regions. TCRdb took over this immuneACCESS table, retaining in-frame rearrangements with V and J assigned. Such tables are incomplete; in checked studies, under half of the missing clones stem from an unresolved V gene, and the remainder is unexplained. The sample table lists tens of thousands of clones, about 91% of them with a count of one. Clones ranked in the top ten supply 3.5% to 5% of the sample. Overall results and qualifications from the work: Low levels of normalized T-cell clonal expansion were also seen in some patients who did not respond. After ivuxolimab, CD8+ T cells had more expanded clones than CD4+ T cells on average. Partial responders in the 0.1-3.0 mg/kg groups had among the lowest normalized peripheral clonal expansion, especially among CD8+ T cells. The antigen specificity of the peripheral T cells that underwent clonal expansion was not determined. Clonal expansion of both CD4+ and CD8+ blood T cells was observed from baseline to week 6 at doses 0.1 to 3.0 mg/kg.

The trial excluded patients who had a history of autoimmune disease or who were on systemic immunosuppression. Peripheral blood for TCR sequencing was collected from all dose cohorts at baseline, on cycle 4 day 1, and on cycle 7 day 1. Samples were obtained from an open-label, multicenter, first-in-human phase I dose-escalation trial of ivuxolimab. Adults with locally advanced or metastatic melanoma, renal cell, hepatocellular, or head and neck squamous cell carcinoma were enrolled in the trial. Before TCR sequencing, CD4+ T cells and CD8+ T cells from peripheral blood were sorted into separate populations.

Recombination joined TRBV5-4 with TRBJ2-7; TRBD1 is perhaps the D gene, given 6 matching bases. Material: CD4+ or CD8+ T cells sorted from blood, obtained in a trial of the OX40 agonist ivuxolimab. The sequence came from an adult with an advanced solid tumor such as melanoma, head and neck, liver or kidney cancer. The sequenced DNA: TGTGCCAGCAGCTTGACACAGGGTGTCGAGCAGTACTTC. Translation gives CASSLTQGVEQYF.